These T cell receptor beta chains were read from a single sample in a study of CD8 T cells in Susac syndrome. TCRdb used MiXCR to reprocess the immunoSEQ multiplex PCR reads, holding one entry per CDR3 protein. The table includes a few hundred thousand distinct CDR3 sequences, about 90% detected once. What was sequenced was CD8+ T cells from PBMCs. Source of these receptors: a human donor with multiple sclerosis. Both conserved end residues are trimmed from each CDR3.

v_gene,j_gene,CDR3aa
TRBV7-8,TRBJ2-3,ASSRVLGALDTQY
TRBV6-1,TRBJ1-1,ASSEGGMNTEAF
TRBV2,TRBJ1-2,ASSEESGPTAHGYT
TRBV29-1,TRBJ2-5,SGGETQY
TRBV7-9,TRBJ1-1,ASSLGGHVAF
TRBV4-1,TRBJ2-5,ASSQTSGRDGTQY
TRBV7-7,TRBJ2-1,ASSFGTENNEQF
TRBV15,TRBJ1-1,ATSRERTQAEAF
TRBV9,TRBJ2-7,ASSVEHLSYEQY
TRBV4-3,TRBJ2-1,ASSQDSWVGEQF
TRBV7-8,TRBJ2-7,ASRGDRGAYEQY
TRBV7-9,TRBJ2-5,ASSLALFGRGETQY
TRBV2,TRBJ1-2,ASMGFNNYGYT
TRBV9,TRBJ2-1,ASSVGGGATEQF
TRBV12-3/TRBV12-4,TRBJ2-3,ASSFFRTDTQY
TRBV29-1,TRBJ2-7,SVRGATSSYEQY
TRBV7-9,TRBJ1-1,ASSLTDLNTEAF
TRBV7-9,TRBJ2-2,ASSLQIGGGELF
TRBV12-3/TRBV12-4,TRBJ1-1,ASAQDRNTEAF
TRBV5-1,TRBJ2-7,ASSGTGSNHEQY
TRBV23-1,TRBJ2-7,ASSQNYTSSYEQY
TRBV2,TRBJ1-5,ASRGQGQPQH
TRBV7-8,TRBJ2-1,ASSLMGAQVINEQF
TRBV30,TRBJ2-7,AWSRTTSYEQY
TRBV7-9,TRBJ1-1,ASSFYMNTEAF
TRBV15,TRBJ2-2,ATRRLIDGELF
TRBV12-3/TRBV12-4,TRBJ2-2,ASSSAVDTGELF
TRBV4-1,TRBJ2-1,ASSQGDPGNEQF
TRBV15,TRBJ1-2,ATSSEPGQPYGYT
TRBV5-6,TRBJ1-3,ASSLGDRVSGNTIY
TRBV6-6,TRBJ1-3,ASINRAGNTIY
TRBV5-4,TRBJ2-6,ASSFSSGAGANVLT
TRBV30,TRBJ2-1,AWEATGPSDEQF
TRBV24-1,TRBJ2-1,ATSGEGGIHSYNEQF
TRBV4-2,TRBJ2-2,ASSQSSSGRKDTGELF
TRBV7-9,TRBJ2-7,ASSLAGRNYEQY
TRBV27,TRBJ1-1,ASSWSTGNTEAF
TRBV28,TRBJ2-5,ASSLSAGGTAETQY
TRBV6-5,TRBJ2-4,ASSYDSGNKNIQY
TRBV27,TRBJ2-1,ASSNHNEQF
TRBV13,TRBJ1-5,ASSLGAGWGQPQH
TRBV7-9,TRBJ2-5,ASSSRPALQETQY
TRBV30,TRBJ1-5,ALTDEGAGQPQH
TRBV4-3,TRBJ2-1,ASSQGTGYNEQF
TRBV4-1,TRBJ2-1,ASSQELAGGLDEQF
TRBV4-2,TRBJ1-2,ASSQDMAALYGYT
TRBV20-1,TRBJ1-2,SASKTGSNYGYT
TRBV18,TRBJ2-5,ASSPPGAETQY